The 17 T cell receptor beta chains below were found in one sample sequenced in a study of CD4 T cells in relation to SARS-CoV-2 and coronaviruses (dated by TCRdb to the early 2020s). Their antigens are not known. Library method: the immunoSEQ multiplex PCR assay. In TCRdb, the immuneACCESS table is reduced to in-frame sequences with V and J assigned. These tables do not hold every clone; where another copy was compared, an unresolved V gene accounts for under half, and the others remain unexplained. The sample table lists about 36,000 clones, approximately 80% of them with a count of one. Roughly 21% of the sample lies in the top ten. The sequenced sample consisted of memory CD4+ T cells from PBMCs, cultured in vitro. The cell subset or site label on this specimen signifies: memory (non-naive) CD4+ T cells. The receptors shown here come from an adult with COVID-19.

J is TRBJ2-7 and V is TRBV2; 9 positions match TRBD1. CDR3 length: 15 amino acids. J lost 5 bases, V lost 1 base, and 6 bases had no gene match. The germline CDR1 and CDR2 sequences are SNHLY and FYNNEI. The DNA for the CDR3 is TGTGCCAGCAGTGAAGAGGGACAGGGCAGGGACGAGCAGTACTTC. This translates into CASSEEGQGRDEQYF. Full variable domain (outside the CDR3, taken from reference TRBV2 and TRBJ2-7): EPEVTQTPSHQVTQMGQEVILRCVPISNHLYFYWYRQILGQKVEFLVSFYNNEISEKSEIFDDQFSVERPDGSNFTLKIRSTKLEDSAMYFCASSEEGQGRDEQYFGPGTRLTVT.

There are a few counts of this clone. The chain recombines TRBV6-2 or TRBV6-3 with TRBJ1-1, with D unclear. From germline, CDR1 is MNHEY and CDR2 SVGEGT. The CDR3 has 14 amino acids. V gave up 2 bases and J gave up 1 base, with 8 bases separating them. For the CDR3, the DNA is TGTGCCAGCAGTTACCGGGTAGGGAACACTGAAGCTTTCTTT. The encoded protein is CASSYRVGNTEAFF.

The genes are TRBV5-1 and TRBJ1-2; the match to TRBD1 covers 9 bases. In germline, CDR1 is SGHRS, CDR2 YFSETQ. Unmatched junction bases numbered 7, after V lost 4 bases and J lost 3 bases. The CDR3 has 15 amino acids. The CDR3 bases are TGCGCCAGCAGCCCCGGGACAGGGTGGGACTATGGCTACACCTTC. It encodes CASSPGTGWDYGYTF. The full variable domain, with the rest looked up from reference TRBV5-1 and TRBJ1-2, is KAGVTQTPRYLIKTRGQQVTLSCSPISGHRSVSWYQQTPGQGLQFLFEYFSETQRNKGNFPGRFSGRQFSNSRSEMNVSTLELGDSALYLCASSPGTGWDYGYTFGSGTRLTVV.

This clone was counted between two and nine times. The rearrangement joins TRBV4-2 to TRBJ2-7, with 7 bases matching TRBD2. V lost 1 base, J lost 6 bases, and 12 bases stayed unmatched. The CDR3 is 16 residues long. The germline gives CDR1 LGHNA, CDR2 YNFKEQ. CDR3 sequence reads: CASSQGRRESPSEQYF. The CDR3 DNA follows: TGTGCCAGCAGCCAAGGAAGGCGGGAGAGCCCCTCCGAGCAGTACTTC.

The chain joins TRBV10-3 to TRBJ2-5; D is perhaps TRBD2 (6 bases). Trimming stripped 0 bases from V and 3 bases from J, with 8 bases between. Germline CDR1 ENHRY, CDR2 SYGVKD. CDR3 size: 14 residues. CDR3 amino acids: CAISESWGEETQYF. The CDR3 DNA is TGTGCCATCAGTGAGTCGTGGGGGGAAGAGACCCAGTACTTC.

This chain joins TRBV7-2 and TRBJ2-1; TRBD2 matches 8 bases. The CDR3 totals 15 residues. Per the germline V gene, CDR1 is SGHTA and CDR2 is FQGNSA. Trimming at V came to 1 base and at J to 6 bases, leaving 5 bases not matched to a gene. The CDR3 sequence is CASSLESGSGNEQFF. CDR3 nucleotides: TGTGCCAGCAGCTTAGAAAGCGGGAGTGGCAATGAGCAGTTCTTC. The whole variable domain, remainder taken from reference TRBV7-2 and TRBJ2-1, is GAGVSQSPSNKVTEKGKDVELRCDPISGHTALYWYRQSLGQGLEFLIYFQGNSAPDKSGLPSDRFSAERTGGSVSTLTIQRTQQEDSAVYLCASSLESGSGNEQFFGPGTRLTVL.

The rearrangement joins TRBV4-1 to TRBJ2-1, with D tentatively TRBD1 or TRBD2 (5 bases each). Trimming took off 4 bases at V and 8 bases at J, with 12 bases between the two ends. Germline CDR1 is MGHRA and CDR2 is YSYEKL. The CDR3 sequence is 13 residues long. CDR3 nucleotide sequence: TGCGCCAGCAGCCTACCGGGACCTTATGAGCAGTTCTTC. Protein: CASSLPGPYEQFF.

This clone was seen only once. The CDR3 coding sequence is TGTGCCATCAGGGTCGGGACTAGCGGGAGTAGAGATACGCAGTATTTT. As protein: CAIRVGTSGSRDTQYF. The genes are TRBV10-3 and TRBJ2-3, with 14 bases aligning to TRBD2. The CDR3 is made up of 16 amino acids. Per the germline V gene, CDR1 is ENHRY and CDR2 is SYGVKD. Trimming cost V 6 bases and J 5 bases; bases outside gene matches: 7.

The V and J genes are TRBV5-1 and TRBJ2-1; a possible D gene is TRBD2 (6 bases). The CDR3 sequence is 17 residues long. V lost 0 bases to trimming and J lost 3 bases, with 16 bases between them. The germline gives CDR1 SGHRS, CDR2 YFSETQ. CDR3 in DNA: TGCGCCAGCAGCTTGGCCTACGGGGGAGGTGACTACAATGAGCAGTTCTTC. Translated: CASSLAYGGGDYNEQFF.

The chain employs TRBV19 and TRBJ2-5, with D tentatively TRBD1 (5 bases). Germline CDR1 reads LNHDA; CDR2 reads SQIVND (reference sequence). CDR3 length equals 13 residues. Deletions cut 6 bases from V and 2 bases from J, with 10 bases between. For the CDR3, the DNA is TGTGCCAGTAGGGGCAAGGGGCAAGAGACCCAGTACTTC. Translated, it gives CASRGKGQETQYF.

The genes are TRBV29-1 and TRBJ2-5, with D uncertain. Deletions cut 4 bases from V and 2 bases from J, with 8 bases between. The CDR3 loop spans 12 amino acids. CDR1 and CDR2 (germline): SQVTM, ANQGSEA. The CDR3 protein is CSVGPLQETQYF. CDR3 coding DNA: TGCAGCGTTGGACCCTTACAAGAGACCCAGTACTTC.

The V call is TRBV4-3, the J call TRBJ2-2; D is tentatively TRBD1 or TRBD2 (5 bases each). Trimming left V 4 bases short and J 4 bases short, with 13 bases between. The CDR3 totals 15 residues. Germline V gene lookup returns CDR1 LGHNA and CDR2 YSLEER. The CDR3 protein is CASSLRGEFTGELFF. CDR3 DNA: TGCGCCAGCAGCCTCAGAGGGGAGTTCACCGGGGAGCTGTTTTTT.

The chain recombines TRBV7-8 with TRBJ1-1; TRBD1 might be the D (6 bases). V lost 5 bases, J lost 7 bases, and 14 bases lay in between. Germline assignment: CDR1 SGHVS and CDR2 FQNEAQ. The CDR3 totals 13 residues. CDR3 region: CASSNTGSLEAFF. CDR3 coding DNA: TGTGCCAGCAGCAATACAGGGTCACTTGAAGCTTTCTTT. Supplemented by reference TRBV7-8 and TRBJ1-1, the full variable domain reads GAGVSQSPRYKVAKRGQDVALRCDPISGHVSLFWYQQALGQGPEFLTYFQNEAQLDKSGLPSDRFFAERPEGSVSTLKIQRTQQEDSAVYLCASSNTGSLEAFFGQGTRLTVV.

The chain employs TRBV6-2 or TRBV6-3 and TRBJ1-2; a possible D gene is TRBD1 (6 bases). CDR1 is MNHEY and CDR2 is SVGEGT in the germline V gene. The length of the CDR3 is 14 residues. Trimming left V 5 bases short and J 7 bases short, with 17 bases between. The CDR3 loop is CASSDWVGQTGYTF. The CDR3, as DNA: TGTGCCAGCAGTGACTGGGTAGGACAGACTGGCTACACCTTC.

The chain uses TRBV27 and TRBJ2-1; D is unclear. The germline V gene encodes CDR1 MNHEY and CDR2 SMNVEV (reference sequence). Trimming left V 6 bases short and J 2 bases short, with 17 bases between. The CDR3 runs 16 residues. This chain's CDR3 is CASSKRIARAYNEQFF. CDR3 DNA sequence: TGTGCCAGCAGCAAAAGGATCGCTCGGGCCTACAATGAGCAGTTCTTC.

V is TRBV10-3 and J is TRBJ2-1; TRBD2 matches at 9 bases. The V segment lost 0 bases and the J segment 7 bases; nucleotides outside the gene matches: 16. The CDR3 extends over 19 amino acids. CDR1 and CDR2 from the germline V gene are ENHRY and SYGVKD. CDR3 coding DNA: TGTGCCATCAGTGAGTCGATCCCGACAGCTAGCGGGAACAGGAATGAGCAGTTCTTC. As protein: CAISESIPTASGNRNEQFF.

The chain employs TRBV19 and TRBJ1-1; D might be TRBD1 (5 bases). V lost 7 bases and J 1 base, leaving 13 bases between the germline ends. CDR3 size: 14 residues. Germline lookup yields CDR1 LNHDA and CDR2 SQIVND (reference sequence). The CDR3 is CASTPLGQNTEAFF. In DNA form, the CDR3 reads TGTGCCAGTACCCCTCTGGGGCAGAACACTGAAGCTTTCTTT.